Reported below is one TCR beta chain. Its antigen is as yet unknown. Profiles of TCR beta VDJ and CDR3 were generated from a genomic DNA template. TCRdb passed the reads through MiXCR, listing each CDR3 protein once. The sample lists 180,000 or so distinct CDR3 sequences, about three fifths occurring once. These data come from a study of CD8+CD57+ T cells in acquired aplastic anemia. As for the study in general: The study obtained an average of roughly 3 ug of DNA from sorted CD4+ and CD8+ cells. Overall study results and limits: For CD8+ Simpson's diversity, patients and controls showed no significant difference.

Whoever was chosen for sequencing had shown CD8+CD57+ cell expansion by flow cytometry. Acquired aplastic anemia of severe grade affected all patients. This CDR3 has 14 residues. J lost 5 bases, V lost 2 bases, and 2 bases had no gene match. Per the germline V gene, CDR1 is WSHSY and CDR2 is SAAADI. This clonotype originated in a human donor with aplastic anemia. Sequenced: sorted CD4+, CD8+, or CD8+CD57+ T cells (not recorded which) from PBMCs. This chain joins TRBV10-2 and TRBJ1-3, with TRBD1 identical over 8 bases. The chain's CDR3 is CASSEAGGRNTIYF. CDR3 nucleotides: TGCGCCAGCAGTGAGGCAGGGGGCAGAAACACCATATATTTT.